This T cell receptor beta chain was observed in a study of blood T cells in healthy people across ages. Per germline, CDR1 MNHNS and CDR2 SASEGT. This CDR3 is 16 amino acids long. Then a second PCR, running roughly 7 to 12 cycles, was carried out with a sample-barcoded 5' primer and a J-beta primer mix. TCRdb called the 5' RACE reads again in MiXCR, with one record for every CDR3 protein. The table shows about 720,000 distinct CDR3 sequences, with 20% to 30% occurring only once. These same records also appear under a second study, on T cells of mothers and their children. According to that study: Donation came from three healthy Caucasian mothers together with their six children. RNA that had been extracted went wholly into cDNA synthesis, at about 1.5 ug per 15 ul.

The TCR originated in a boy aged 5-17 years in good health. The sample was blood. V usage is TRBV6-1 and J usage is TRBJ2-5; 7 nucleotides match TRBD1. The J call may not be correct, given that the DNA end is closer to TRBJ2-7. The CDR3 nucleotides read TGTGCCAGCAGGCCGAGAGGGCGACAGGGTGACTACGAGCAGTACTTC. Its translation: CASRPRGRQGDYEQYF.